This is a list of T cell receptor beta chains from one sample in a study of cytomegalovirus exposure and HLA in healthy donors. Here immunoSEQ multiplex PCR was the method, and the copy in TCRdb shows in-frame clones only, minus some. The profile shows 65,000 to 75,000 clones, 68% of them singletons. Sequencing was done on a sample of PBMCs. These receptors originate from a woman aged 25 to 39 in good health and CMV-seronegative. Each CDR3 is given with its conserved first and last residue. A D gene is named only where the DNA matches it firmly. Part of the rows lack a size; the others show once, few, many or a class for expanded clones.

cdr3_nt cdr3_aa cdr3_length clone_size v_call d_call j_call
TGTGCCAGCAGTGAAGCAAGGGCAGGGGATACGCAGTATTTT CASSEARAGDTQYF 14 - TRBV6-1 - TRBJ2-3
TGTGCCAGCAGCGTAGGACTCGCTAGCGGGGAAACAGATACGCAGTATTTT CASSVGLASGETDTQYF 17 - TRBV9 TRBD2 TRBJ2-3
TGTGCCAGCAGCCTCACAGGGGTCACTGAAGCTTTCTTT CASSLTGVTEAFF 13 - TRBV6-4 TRBD1 TRBJ1-1
TGTGCCAGTAGTATCAGGGGTGCAAACGGAGTGGGCTATGGCTACACCTTC CASSIRGANGVGYGYTF 17 - TRBV19 - TRBJ1-2
TGTGCCAGCAGCCCCCACGGGACAGTGAATGAAAAACTGTTTTTT CASSPHGTVNEKLFF 15 - TRBV12-1 - TRBJ1-4
TGTGCCACCAGCAGAGGGACAGGTGGGGTTTTAGACGAGCAGTACTTC CATSRGTGGVLDEQYF 16 - TRBV15 TRBD1 TRBJ2-7
TGTGCCAGCAGATTCGCGGGGCAACTCTACAATGAGCAGTTCTTC CASRFAGQLYNEQFF 15 - TRBV6-5 - TRBJ2-1
TGCGCCAGCAGCCATTCCAGGGGTTCTAACTATGGCTACACCTTC CASSHSRGSNYGYTF 15 few TRBV5-1 - TRBJ1-2
TGTGCCAGTAGTATGGAGACAGGCCTGTACTATGGCTACACCTTC CASSMETGLYYGYTF 15 - TRBV19 - TRBJ1-2
TGCGCCAGCAGCCAGGAGGAGGCAGGCGTCATGAACACTGAAGCTTTCTTT CASSQEEAGVMNTEAFF 17 once TRBV4-1 - TRBJ1-1
TGTGCCAGCAGTCTGGGGACAGGGGCTGAAAAACTGTTTTTT CASSLGTGAEKLFF 14 - TRBV6-5 TRBD1 TRBJ1-4
TGTGCCAGTAGCCCGCGAGACATGGTTGGCTACGAGCAGTACTTC CASSPRDMVGYEQYF 15 - TRBV19 - TRBJ2-7
TGTGCCAGCAGCCCCCTGGCGGGATTCACTGAAGCTTTCTTT CASSPLAGFTEAFF 14 - TRBV16 - TRBJ1-1
TGTGCCAGCAGTTACGGGGACAGTTTCTACACCTTC CASSYGDSFYTF 12 - TRBV6-6 TRBD1 TRBJ1-2
TGTGCCAGCTCACCCGGGACAGGGGGGAATAACTATGGCTACACCTTC CASSPGTGGNNYGYTF 16 - TRBV18 TRBD1 TRBJ1-2
TGCGCCAGCAGCCACGGCCGAACAGGAGACCTTAACACCGGGGAGCTGTTTTTT CASSHGRTGDLNTGELFF 18 - TRBV4-3 - TRBJ2-2
TGTGCCAGTAGTGTATCACGGGCCCGGGGAAATCAGCCCCAGCATTTT CASSVSRARGNQPQHF 16 - TRBV19 - TRBJ1-5
TGTGCCAGCAGCTTAGCCTCCCTCAGGGGGAAAAGAAGAAACACTGAAGCTTTCTTT CASSLASLRGKRRNTEAFF 19 few TRBV7-3 TRBD1 TRBJ1-1
TGCAGCGTTGGGCTAGCGGGAGGTAGAGATACGCAGTATTTT CSVGLAGGRDTQYF 14 - TRBV29-1 TRBD2 TRBJ2-3
TGTGCTAGCCCCCTTGGACAGGGCGGCACAGATACGCAGTATTTT CASPLGQGGTDTQYF 15 - TRBV12-5 TRBD1 TRBJ2-3
TGTGCCAGCAGTGACCAGACGGAGATCTATGGCTACACCTTC CASSDQTEIYGYTF 14 - TRBV6-6 - TRBJ1-2
TGTGCCAGCAGCTTAGGGCAGGGAGAGACCCAGTACTTC CASSLGQGETQYF 13 - TRBV5-4 - TRBJ2-5
TGTGCCAGTACCAGGGAGGACAGGGACTCTGGCTACACCTTC CASTREDRDSGYTF 14 - TRBV19 TRBD1 TRBJ1-2
TGTGCCAGCAGTACCGGGAGCCCCCCCTACGAGCAGTACTTC CASSTGSPPYEQYF 14 - TRBV6-5 - TRBJ2-7
TGTGCCGTCAGTGTACGAGGGAGAGACACTGAAGCTTTCTTC CAVSVRGRDTEAFF 14 - TRBV10-3 - TRBJ1-1
TGCGCCAGCAGCAGGAGTTCTGGGGCCAACGTCCTGACTTTC CASSRSSGANVLTF 14 - TRBV5-1 - TRBJ2-6
TGTGCCAGCAGCGGGGGGCCATTATCAGATTCGCAGTATTTT CASSGGPLSDSQYF 14 - TRBV2 - TRBJ2-3
TGTGCCAGCAATGGCGGGGGGGAGGACACCGGGGAGCTGTTTTTT CASNGGGEDTGELFF 15 - TRBV2 TRBD2 TRBJ2-2
TGTGCCAGCGGGGACAGGTCTAATCAGCCCCAGCATTTT CASGDRSNQPQHF 13 - TRBV6-1 TRBD1 TRBJ1-5
TGCGCCAGCAGCCCCGACAGCGATAGCTACGAGCAGTACTTC CASSPDSDSYEQYF 14 few TRBV5-1 - TRBJ2-7
TGTGCCATCAGGGAACAGGGGTGGACTGAAGCTTTCTTT CAIREQGWTEAFF 13 few TRBV10-3 TRBD1 TRBJ1-1
TGTGCCAGCAGTGAAAGGGGGGGCGCGGGTGAAAAACTGTTTTTT CASSERGGAGEKLFF 15 - TRBV2 - TRBJ1-4
TGTGCCAGCAGGATCTCGAGGAACAATGAGCAGTTCTTC CASRISRNNEQFF 13 - TRBV2 - TRBJ2-1
TGTGCCAGCAGCCAACGACAGCACACGAACACCGGGGAGCTGTTTTTT CASSQRQHTNTGELFF 16 - TRBV4-2 - TRBJ2-2
TGTGCCAGCGGGACTTATGGCTACACCTTC CASGTYGYTF 10 - TRBV6-5 - TRBJ1-2
TGTGCCAGCAGTGACAGGGGACTGTCCTACGAGCAGTACTTC CASSDRGLSYEQYF 14 few TRBV6-5 TRBD1 TRBJ2-7
TGTGCCATCAGTGAGGGGGGCGATACGCAGTATTTT CAISEGGDTQYF 12 - TRBV10-3 - TRBJ2-3
TGTGCCAGCAGCTCCACCGGGACAGGGCCCTACGAGCAGTACTTC CASSSTGTGPYEQYF 15 - TRBV7-8 TRBD1 TRBJ2-7
TGTGCCAGCAGACGACAGGCGTCTGAAGCTTTCTTT CASRRQASEAFF 12 - TRBV6-1 - TRBJ1-1
TGCGCCAGCAGCTTGGACATATCAAGCACCGGGGAGCTGTTTTTT CASSLDISSTGELFF 15 - TRBV5-1 - TRBJ2-2
TGTGCCAGCAGCGTTAGGACAGGGAACACCGGGGAGCTGTTTTTT CASSVRTGNTGELFF 15 - TRBV9 TRBD1 TRBJ2-2
TGTGCCAGCCAAAATTTTGGGGGCGATAAATCCAATGAGCAGTTCTTC CASQNFGGDKSNEQFF 16 - TRBV7-9 - TRBJ2-1
TGTGCCTGGAGTAGGACTTCAAATGAAAAACTGTTTTTT CAWSRTSNEKLFF 13 - TRBV30 - TRBJ1-4
TGTGCCAGCAGCTACAAACTAGCGGGGGCGGCAGATACGCAGTATTTT CASSYKLAGAADTQYF 16 - TRBV5-4 TRBD2 TRBJ2-3
TGTGCCAGCAGTTATATGGCAGGGTGGGACTATGGCTACACCTTC CASSYMAGWDYGYTF 15 few TRBV6-5 - TRBJ1-2
TGCGCCAGCAGCTTATCAACAGGGGGTAGCTATGGCTACACCTTC CASSLSTGGSYGYTF 15 - TRBV5-1 TRBD1 TRBJ1-2
TGCGCCAGCAGCCGTGGCAGTTTGAACACTGAAGCTTTCTTT CASSRGSLNTEAFF 14 - TRBV4-3 - TRBJ1-1